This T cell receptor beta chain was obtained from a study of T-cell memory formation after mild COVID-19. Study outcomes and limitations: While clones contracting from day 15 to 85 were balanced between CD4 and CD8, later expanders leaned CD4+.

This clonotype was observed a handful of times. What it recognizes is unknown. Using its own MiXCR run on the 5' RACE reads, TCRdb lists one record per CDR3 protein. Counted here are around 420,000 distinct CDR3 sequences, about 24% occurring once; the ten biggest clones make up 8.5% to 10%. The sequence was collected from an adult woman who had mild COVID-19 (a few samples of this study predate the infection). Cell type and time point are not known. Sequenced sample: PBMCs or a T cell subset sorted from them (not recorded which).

The CDR3 region is CATRPGPLAGELFF. CDR3 in DNA: TGTGCCACCCGCCCCGGGCCGTTGGCCGGGGAGCTGTTTTTT. The V gene is TRBV9, the J gene TRBJ2-2; D gene ambiguous. V was shortened by 9 bases and J by 6 bases, with 18 bases between the two germline ends. This CDR3 is 14 amino acids long. Per the germline V gene, CDR1 is SGDLS and CDR2 is YYNGEE.